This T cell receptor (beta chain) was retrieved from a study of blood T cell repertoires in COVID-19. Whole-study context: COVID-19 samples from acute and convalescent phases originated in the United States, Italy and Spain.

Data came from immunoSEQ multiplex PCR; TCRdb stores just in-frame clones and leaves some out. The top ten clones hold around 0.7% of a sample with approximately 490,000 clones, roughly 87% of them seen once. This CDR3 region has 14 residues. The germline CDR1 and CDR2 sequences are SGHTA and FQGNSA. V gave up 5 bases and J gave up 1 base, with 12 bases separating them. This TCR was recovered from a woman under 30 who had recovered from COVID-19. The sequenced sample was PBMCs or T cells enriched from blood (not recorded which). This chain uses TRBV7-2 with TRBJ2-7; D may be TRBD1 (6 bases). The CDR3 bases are TGTGCCAGCAGCCCTCACAGGGAATCCTACGAGCAGTACTTC. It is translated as CASSPHRESYEQYF.